This T cell receptor (beta chain) was captured in a study of CD8 T cells in Susac syndrome. Study results and caveats: As the study acknowledged, the number of individuals who were part of its TCR sequencing and HLA analysis was relatively small.

TCR beta sequencing covered blood CD8+ and CD4+ T cells. RNA in amounts of about 0.5 to 1 ug was reverse transcribed with random hexamers. Amplification of the TCR beta CDR3 was carried out by immunoSEQ multiplex PCR, which spanned a total of 54 Vbeta and 13 Jbeta segments. TCRdb itself ran the immunoSEQ multiplex PCR reads through MiXCR, one entry per CDR3 protein. The sample lists about 70,000 distinct CDR3 sequences, over 90% occurring once. The CDR3 sequence is 13 residues long. V was shortened by 6 bases and J by 2 bases, with 10 bases between the two germline ends. Germline-derived CDR1 and CDR2 are MNHEY and SVGEGT. Of note for this clonotype: Its antigen is unidentified.

This rearrangement joins TRBV6-2 or TRBV6-3 to TRBJ1-1; D may be TRBD1 (5 bases). The sequenced sample was CD4+ T cells from PBMCs. The sequence was collected from a human donor with multiple sclerosis. The CDR3 spells CASRGTANTEAFF. The CDR3 region has the DNA TGTGCCAGCAGGGGGACGGCCAACACTGAAGCTTTCTTT.